A selection of T cell receptor beta chains follows, all from one sample in a study of shared clonotypes between healthy human individuals. The table came from immunoSEQ multiplex PCR; TCRdb's copy has only in-frame clones and leaves some out. The table shows about 990,000 clones, with around 78% occurring only once. The source material was memory CD4+ T cells from PBMCs. The receptors come from a man aged 18 to 30 in good health. Some clones in this sample may be carry-over from other donors' samples. Each CDR3 is given with its conserved first and last residue. A D gene is named only where the DNA matches it firmly. Rows give clone size only sometimes, using once, few, many, or a class for an expanded clone.

>TRBD2|TRBV11-3|TRBJ2-1|13|.
TGTGCCAGCAGCTTCGCGCGGGAGTCGGAGCAGTTCTTC
CASSFARESEQFF
>.|TRBV5-1|TRBJ1-1|13|.
TGCGCCAGCAGCACGGGCCTGAACACTGAAGCTTTCTTT
CASSTGLNTEAFF
>TRBD2|TRBV5-1|TRBJ2-5|16|.
TGCGCCAGCAGCCTGGGACTAGCGGGGGACCAAGAGACCCAGTACTTC
CASSLGLAGDQETQYF
>.|TRBV5-8|TRBJ2-7|14|few
TGTGCCAGCAGGTTGAGAGACTATCTCTACGAGCAGTACTTC
CASRLRDYLYEQYF
>TRBD1|TRBV9|TRBJ2-1|15|.
TGTGCCAGCAGCTCCTACAGGGGATCCTACAATGAGCAGTTCTTC
CASSSYRGSYNEQFF
>.|TRBV27|TRBJ1-1|12|.
TGTGCCAGCAGTTACCGGGGGGGTGAAGCTTTCTTT
CASSYRGGEAFF
>.|TRBV5-1|TRBJ1-2|13|.
TGCGCGTGCAGCCGCTCTGAGGGGCAAGGCTACACCTTC
CACSRSEGQGYTF
>TRBD2|TRBV6-1|TRBJ2-5|14|.
TGTGCCACAAAACCGGGACTATCCCAAGAGACCCAGTACTTC
CATKPGLSQETQYF
>TRBD2|TRBV28|TRBJ2-3|15|few
TGTGCCAGCAGTCCTAGCGGGAGGGGCACAGATACGCAGTATTTT
CASSPSGRGTDTQYF
>.|TRBV6-1|TRBJ2-5|14|.
TGTGCCAGCCGCACGAGGGGGCGGGGGGAGACCCAGTACTTC
CASRTRGRGETQYF
>TRBD2|TRBV6-1|TRBJ2-1|15|.
TGTGCCAGCAGTGTTAGCGGGACCACCTACAATGAGCAGTTCTTC
CASSVSGTTYNEQFF
>TRBD2|TRBV2|TRBJ2-7|12|.
TGTGCCAGCACGGGGGGTTCCTACGAGCAGTACTTC
CASTGGSYEQYF
>TRBD1|TRBV27|TRBJ1-4|16|.
TGTGCCAGCAGTTTGGCCCGGGGGACAGGGGATGAAAAACTGTTTTTT
CASSLARGTGDEKLFF
>.|TRBV19|TRBJ1-4|15|few
TGTGCCAGTAGTATCGAAGGGAGCCGGAATGAAAAACTGTTTTTT
CASSIEGSRNEKLFF
>TRBD1|TRBV5-6|TRBJ2-1|15|many
TGTGCCAGCAGCTTTACCGCCACAGGGGCCGCTTCAAAGTTCTTC
CASSFTATGAASKFF
>TRBD1|TRBV27|TRBJ2-5|15|.
TGTGCCAGCAGTCCGGGACAGGGGGCCTGGGAGACCCAGTACTTC
CASSPGQGAWETQYF
>.|TRBV28|TRBJ1-2|13|.
TGTGCCAGCACCGAGGTGGCGCGAGGTGGCTACACCTTC
CASTEVARGGYTF
>.|TRBV19|TRBJ1-1|15|.
TGTGCCAGTAGTAAGAACAGAAACCCGGGCACTGAAGCTTTCTTT
CASSKNRNPGTEAFF
>TRBD1|TRBV18|TRBJ1-2|14|few
TGTGCCAGCTCAAGGACAGGAGCGTACTATGGCTACACCTTC
CASSRTGAYYGYTF
>TRBD2|TRBV2|TRBJ2-1|15|.
TGTGCCAGCAGTGAAACTAGCGGGATAAGTAACGAGCAGTTCTTC
CASSETSGISNEQFF
>.|TRBV5-6|TRBJ2-7|14|.
TGTGCCAGCAGCTTGACCGGGGAAGGGTACGAGCAGTACTTC
CASSLTGEGYEQYF
>TRBD2|TRBV30|TRBJ2-1|16|.
TGTACCTGGAGTGGGAGCGGGCGGGAGTTCACCTATGAGCAGTTCTTC
CTWSGSGREFTYEQFF
>.|TRBV19|TRBJ1-5|13|once
TGTGCCAGTAGTATGACCGGGAATCAGCCCCAGCATTTT
CASSMTGNQPQHF